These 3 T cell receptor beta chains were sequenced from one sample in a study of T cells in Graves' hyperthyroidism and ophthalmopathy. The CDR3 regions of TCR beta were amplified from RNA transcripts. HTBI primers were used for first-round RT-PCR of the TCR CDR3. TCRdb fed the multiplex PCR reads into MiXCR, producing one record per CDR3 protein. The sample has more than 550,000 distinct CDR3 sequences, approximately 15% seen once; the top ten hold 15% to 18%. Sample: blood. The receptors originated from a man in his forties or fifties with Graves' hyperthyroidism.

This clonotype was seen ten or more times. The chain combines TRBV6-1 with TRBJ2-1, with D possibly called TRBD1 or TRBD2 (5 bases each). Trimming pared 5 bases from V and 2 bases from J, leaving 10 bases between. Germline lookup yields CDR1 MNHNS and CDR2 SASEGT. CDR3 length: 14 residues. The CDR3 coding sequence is TGTGCCAGCAGTAGGGGCGGGCCCTACAATGAGCAGTTCTTC. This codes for CASSRGGPYNEQFF.

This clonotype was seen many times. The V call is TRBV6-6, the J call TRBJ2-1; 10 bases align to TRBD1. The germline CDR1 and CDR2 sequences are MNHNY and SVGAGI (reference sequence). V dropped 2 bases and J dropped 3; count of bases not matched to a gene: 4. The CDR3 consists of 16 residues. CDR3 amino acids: CASSYTGTGVYNEQFF. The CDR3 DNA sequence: TGTGCCAGCAGTTACACCGGGACAGGGGTCTACAATGAGCAGTTCTTC.

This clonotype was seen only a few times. For the CDR3, the DNA is TGTGCCAACACCCCGACAGGGAACACTGAAGCTTTCTTT. Translation gives CANTPTGNTEAFF. The V call is TRBV28, the J call TRBJ1-1; D might be TRBD1 (6 bases). This CDR3 has 13 residues. Trimming pared 10 bases from V and 1 base from J, leaving 13 bases between. CDR1 and CDR2 from the germline V gene are MDHEN and SYDVKM.